This T cell receptor beta chain was sequenced for a study of Graves' ophthalmopathy and Graves' hyperthyroidism. Study conclusions and caveats: Blood was where most expanded thyroid clonotypes above 0.001 frequency also turned up.

The authors amplified TCR beta CDR3 regions from RNA transcripts. The library came from an HTBI-primed first-round RT-PCR and a second-round multiplex PCR. From the multiplex PCR reads, TCRdb called clonotypes with MiXCR, one entry per CDR3 protein. The sample yields hundreds of thousands of distinct CDR3 sequences, over 15% seen once. This clonotype was counted a few times. The antigen is undetermined. Over 18 months of follow-up, stable hyperthyroidism required that no ophthalmopathy appear. CDR3 length equals 16 residues. The V and J ends lost 4 bases and 2 bases respectively, with 12 bases between them. Per germline, CDR1 SGHAT and CDR2 FQNNGV.

The chain carries TRBV11-2 and TRBJ2-6; D possibly matches TRBD1 or TRBD2 (5 bases each). The source is a young woman with stable Graves' hyperthyroidism. What was sequenced was peripheral blood. In DNA, the CDR3 is TGTGCCAGCAGCTCGATAGGGACCACTGGGGCCAACGTCCTGACTTTC. Protein product: CASSSIGTTGANVLTF.